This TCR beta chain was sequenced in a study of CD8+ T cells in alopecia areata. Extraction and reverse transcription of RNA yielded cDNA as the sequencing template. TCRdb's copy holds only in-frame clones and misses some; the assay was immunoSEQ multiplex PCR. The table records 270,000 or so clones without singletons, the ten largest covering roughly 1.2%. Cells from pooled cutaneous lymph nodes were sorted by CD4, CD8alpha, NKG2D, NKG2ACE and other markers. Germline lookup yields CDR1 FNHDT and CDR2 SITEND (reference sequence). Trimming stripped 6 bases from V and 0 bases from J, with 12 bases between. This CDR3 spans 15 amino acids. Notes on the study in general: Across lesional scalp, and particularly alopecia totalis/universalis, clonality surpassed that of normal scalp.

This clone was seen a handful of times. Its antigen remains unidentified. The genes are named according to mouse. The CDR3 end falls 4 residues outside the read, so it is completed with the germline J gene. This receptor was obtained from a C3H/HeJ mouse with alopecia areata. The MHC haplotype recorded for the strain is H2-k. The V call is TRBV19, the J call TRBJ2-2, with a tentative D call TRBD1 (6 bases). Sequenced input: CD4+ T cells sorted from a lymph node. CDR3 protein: CASIQGRPNTGQLYF. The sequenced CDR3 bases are TGTGCCAGCATTCAGGGGAGACCAAACACCGGG.